These T cell receptor beta chains were read from a single sample in a study of cytomegalovirus exposure and HLA in healthy donors. Libraries were prepared by immunoSEQ multiplex PCR; TCRdb keeps only in-frame clonotypes and omits some of them. The sample shows fewer than 200,000 clones, 85% to 90% of them seen only once. Sequencing was carried out using PBMCs. The receptors originated from a woman aged 18-29 years in good health and CMV-seropositive. Both conserved end residues are part of each CDR3. A D gene is named only where the DNA matches it firmly. Clone size is given for some rows only: seen once, a few or many times, or a class if the clone is expanded.

>TRBJ1-1|TRBV27|.|.
CASSLREMNTEAFF
TGTGCCAGCAGTTTAAGGGAGATGAACACTGAAGCTTTCTTT
>TRBJ2-7|TRBV9|TRBD1|.
CASSLSRDRGSYEQYF
TGTGCCAGCAGCCTTAGCCGGGACAGAGGGTCCTACGAGCAGTACTTC
>TRBJ2-6|TRBV7-2|.|.
CASSRAGRSGANVLTF
TGTGCCAGCAGCCGAGCGGGTAGGTCTGGGGCCAACGTCCTGACTTTC
>TRBJ2-1|TRBV6-5|.|.
CASRGEVYYNEQFF
TGTGCCAGCAGGGGGGAGGTTTACTACAATGAGCAGTTCTTC
>TRBJ2-2|TRBV12-5|.|.
CASGLVLGRDAANTGELFF
TGTGCTAGTGGTTTGGTACTTGGCAGGGATGCCGCGAACACCGGGGAGCTGTTTTTT
>TRBJ2-1|TRBV5-4|TRBD2|.
CASSPGLAGDNEQFF
TGTGCCAGCAGCCCGGGACTAGCAGGCGACAATGAGCAGTTCTTC
>TRBJ2-7|TRBV29-1|.|.
CSVIPPGRDEQYF
TGCAGCGTTATCCCACCGGGCAGGGACGAGCAGTACTTC
>TRBJ1-4|TRBV18|.|.
CASSWDGAGEKLFF
TGTGCCAGCTCATGGGATGGGGCTGGAGAAAAACTGTTTTTT
>TRBJ2-5|TRBV19|.|.
CASSDGAGGGIETQYF
TGTGCCAGTAGTGACGGCGCCGGAGGGGGCATAGAGACCCAGTACTTC
>TRBJ1-1|TRBV7-8|.|few
CASSSGPPATEAFF
TGTGCCAGCAGCTCTGGGCCTCCAGCCACTGAAGCTTTCTTT
>TRBJ2-1|TRBV6-1|TRBD2|.
CASRIRSGRGNEQFF
TGTGCCAGCAGAATTAGGAGCGGGAGAGGCAATGAGCAGTTCTTC
>TRBJ2-1|TRBV5-4|.|.
CASRLAFEQFF
TGTGCCAGCAGGTTAGCGTTTGAGCAGTTCTTC
>TRBJ2-2|TRBV7-2|.|once
CASSGVGTGELFF
TGTGCCAGCTCCGGGGTAGGCACCGGGGAGCTGTTTTTT
>TRBJ2-7|TRBV27|TRBD1|.
CASSTDRGNEQYF
TGTGCCAGCAGCACGGACAGGGGAAACGAGCAGTACTTC
>TRBJ1-1|TRBV18|.|.
CASSQGTLNTEAFF
TGTGCCAGCTCACAGGGGACATTGAACACTGAAGCTTTCTTT
>TRBJ2-5|TRBV2|TRBD2|.
CASRTGGGRETQYF
TGTGCCAGCAGGACGGGGGGAGGGCGAGAGACCCAGTACTTC
>TRBJ1-2|TRBV2|TRBD1|.
CASRDRVWGYTF
TGTGCCAGCAGGGACAGGGTTTGGGGCTACACCTTC
>TRBJ2-2|TRBV6-5|TRBD2|.
CATTGGTGELFF
TGTGCCACTACGGGGGGAACCGGGGAGCTGTTTTTT
>TRBJ2-2|TRBV9|TRBD2|many
CASSVDGLAVNTGELFF
TGTGCCAGCAGCGTAGATGGGCTAGCGGTTAACACCGGGGAGCTGTTTTTT
>TRBJ1-2|TRBV19|.|.
CASSREGYDYGYTF
TGTGCCAGTAGTAGGGAGGGATACGACTATGGCTACACCTTC
>TRBJ2-3|TRBV6-5|TRBD1|.
CASSYPGQGTDTQYF
TGTGCCAGCAGTTACCCGGGACAGGGCACAGATACGCAGTATTTT
>TRBJ2-3|TRBV30|TRBD2|.
CAWSSGAEDTQYF
TGTGCCTGGTCTAGCGGGGCGGAGGATACGCAGTATTTT
>TRBJ2-7|TRBV7-2|TRBD1|.
CASSLGDRGDYEQYF
TGTGCCAGCAGCTTAGGGGACAGGGGGGACTACGAGCAGTACTTC
>TRBJ2-7|TRBV2|TRBD1|once
CASRWGDRGNEQYF
TGTGCCAGCAGGTGGGGGGACAGGGGGAACGAGCAGTACTTC
>TRBJ2-7|TRBV7-2|TRBD2|.
CASSLGRAGAIYEQYF
TGTGCCAGCAGCTTGGGTCGGGCGGGAGCGATCTACGAGCAGTACTTC
>TRBJ2-3|TRBV6-6|TRBD1|.
CASSWDREISTDTQYF
TGTGCCAGCAGTTGGGACAGGGAAATAAGCACAGATACGCAGTATTTT
>TRBJ1-2|TRBV2|TRBD1|.
CATWDRAPYGYTF
TGTGCGACGTGGGACAGGGCTCCCTATGGCTACACCTTC
>TRBJ2-5|TRBV27|TRBD1|.
CASSTRQGVVGETQYF
TGTGCCAGCAGTACAAGACAGGGAGTTGTTGGAGAGACCCAGTACTTC
>TRBJ2-2|TRBV29-1|.|.
CSVEDPQGNTGELFF
TGCAGCGTTGAAGATCCCCAGGGAAACACCGGGGAGCTGTTTTTT
>TRBJ2-1|TRBV30|.|.
CAWSVLGLPTGQFF
TGTGCCTGGAGTGTACTTGGACTACCAACAGGGCAGTTCTTC
>TRBJ2-1|TRBV11-3|TRBD2|.
CASSLALSWRSGAFYEQFF
TGTGCCAGCAGCTTAGCCCTTTCGTGGAGAAGCGGGGCATTCTATGAGCAGTTCTTC
>TRBJ2-5|TRBV6-5|TRBD1|.
CASRAGTGAETQYF
TGTGCCAGCAGGGCCGGGACAGGGGCAGAGACCCAGTACTTC
>TRBJ2-7|TRBV28|TRBD1|once
CASRETGGEGNEQYF
TGTGCCAGCAGAGAAACAGGGGGTGAAGGGAACGAGCAGTACTTC
>TRBJ2-1|TRBV5-1|TRBD1|.
CASSGTGYYNEQFF
TGCGCCAGCTCCGGGACAGGGTACTACAATGAGCAGTTCTTC
>TRBJ2-7|TRBV6-1|TRBD2|.
CASSEGSGGWYEQYF
TGTGCCAGCAGTGAAGGGTCGGGAGGGTGGTACGAGCAGTACTTC
>TRBJ2-7|TRBV7-2|.|.
CASSLAGGLSSYEQYF
TGTGCCAGCAGCTTAGCTGGGGGCCTAAGCTCCTACGAGCAGTACTTC
>TRBJ1-5|TRBV5-5|TRBD1|.
CASSAQGVSNQPQHF
TGTGCCAGCAGCGCTCAGGGGGTGAGCAATCAGCCCCAGCATTTT
>TRBJ1-1|TRBV7-2|.|.
CASSLEPGVGEAFF
TGTGCCAGCAGCTTAGAGCCAGGGGTTGGTGAAGCTTTCTTT
>TRBJ2-1|TRBV28|TRBD2|.
CASSLSRIRLAADEDNEQFF
TGTGCCAGCAGTTTATCCCGAATCAGACTAGCGGCGGATGAAGACAATGAGCAGTTCTTC
>TRBJ2-5|TRBV7-8|TRBD2|.
CASSSRLAGQETQYF
TGTGCCAGCAGCTCCCGGCTAGCGGGACAAGAGACCCAGTACTTC
>TRBJ1-3|TRBV10-3|.|.
CAISGAAGNTIYF
TGTGCCATCAGTGGCGCTGCTGGAAACACCATATATTTT
>TRBJ2-2|TRBV9|.|.
CASSVVQRGAGELFF
TGTGCCAGCAGCGTAGTCCAAAGGGGTGCCGGGGAGCTGTTTTTT